Listed below are T cell receptor beta chains from one sample, sequenced in a study of blood T cell repertoires in COVID-19. The method was immunoSEQ multiplex PCR; TCRdb's version includes in-frame clones alone and lacks a portion of them. The data show 70,000 or so clones, with 85% to 90% seen just once and around 6.7% held by the top ten. Input material: peripheral blood. These receptors came from a woman older than 75 with active COVID-19. Both conserved end residues are part of each CDR3. The D gene is left open where the match is weak. The size of a clone is reported for some rows only, either as once, few or many, or as a class for expanded clones.

d_gene	abundance	len	v_gene	j_gene	CDR3aa	CDR3nt
NA	NA	12	TRBV6-2/TRBV6-3	TRBJ2-7	CASSDAGYEQYF	TGTGCCAGCAGCGACGCAGGCTACGAGCAGTACTTC
NA	NA	13	TRBV28	TRBJ1-2	CASTPQGLYGYTF	TGTGCCAGCACCCCCCAGGGGTTATATGGCTACACCTTC
NA	NA	13	TRBV27	TRBJ2-3	CASSARRGDTQYF	TGTGCCAGCAGTGCCCGGAGAGGAGATACGCAGTATTTT
NA	NA	14	TRBV27	TRBJ2-7	CASSPRVGSGEQYF	TGTGCCAGCAGTCCCAGGGTCGGGAGCGGCGAGCAGTACTTC
NA	NA	17	TRBV4-2	TRBJ1-3	CASSQGLRPSSGNTIYF	TGTGCCAGCAGCCAAGGTCTCCGCCCGAGCTCTGGAAACACCATATATTTT
NA	NA	15	TRBV4-1	TRBJ1-2	CASSQDPSAYYGYTF	TGCGCCAGCAGCCAAGATCCCAGCGCTTATTATGGCTACACCTTC
NA	once	11	TRBV13	TRBJ1-1	CASLGGGAAFF	TGTGCCAGCCTCGGAGGGGGGGCAGCTTTCTTT
NA	NA	14	TRBV5-6	TRBJ1-5	CASSSLKTREPQHF	TGTGCCAGCAGCTCCCTGAAAACTCGGGAGCCCCAGCATTTT
NA	NA	11	TRBV20-1	TRBJ2-5	CSARSGETQYF	TGCAGTGCTAGATCCGGGGAGACCCAGTACTTC
NA	NA	15	TRBV7-8	TRBJ2-7	CASSRQQGGYYEQYF	TGTGCCAGCAGCCGCCAGCAGGGGGGCTACTACGAGCAGTACTTC
TRBD2	once	16	TRBV18	TRBJ2-7	CASSPSGTSGSYEQYF	TGTGCCAGCTCACCGTCCGGGACTAGCGGGAGCTACGAGCAGTACTTC
NA	few	16	TRBV18	TRBJ1-4	CASSPNGGRISEKLFF	TGTGCCAGCTCACCAAATGGCGGGCGGATCAGTGAAAAACTGTTTTTT
TRBD1	few	14	TRBV5-1	TRBJ2-3	CASSFQGASDTQYF	TGCGCCAGCAGCTTCCAGGGGGCATCAGATACGCAGTATTTT
TRBD2	NA	17	TRBV9	TRBJ2-3	CASSVGELAGVADTQYF	TGTGCCAGCAGCGTGGGAGAACTAGCGGGAGTCGCAGATACGCAGTATTTT
TRBD2	NA	16	TRBV3-1/TRBV3-2	TRBJ2-3	CASSQGLAGVSDTQYF	TGTGCCAGCAGCCAAGGACTAGCGGGAGTATCAGATACGCAGTATTTT